This T cell receptor beta chain is from a study of T cells after yellow fever vaccination. In making TCR cDNA, 5'RACE template switching added a universal primer site and UMIs to it. TCRdb re-analysed the 5' RACE reads in MiXCR, keeping a single row per CDR3 protein. Of 300,000 to 400,000 distinct CDR3 sequences listed, 3% to 4.5% are singletons. This CDR3 region has 17 residues. CDR1 SGHVS and CDR2 FNYEAQ come from the germline V gene. Trimming removed 6 bases from V and 0 bases from J; junction bases left unmatched: 8. The sequence was obtained from a man younger than 35 who received the YFV17D yellow fever vaccine. V usage is TRBV7-6 and J usage is TRBJ2-1, with 10 bases identical to TRBD2. Sequencing used PBMCs, obtained 5 days after the yellow fever booster vaccination. The DNA of the CDR3 is TGTGCCAGCAGATCACTAGCGGGGTTAAGCTCCTACAATGAGCAGTTCTTC. It is translated as CASRSLAGLSSYNEQFF.